The text below deals with one TCR beta chain. Enrolled during active infection, Seattle patients were then followed longitudinally. Data came from immunoSEQ multiplex PCR; TCRdb stores just in-frame clones and leaves some out. The data contain about 210,000 clones, about four fifths of them singletons. Per germline, CDR1 LNHDA and CDR2 SQIVND (reference sequence). The CDR3 sequence is 16 residues long. Trimming cost V 2 bases and J 5 bases; bases outside gene matches: 10. The sample is drawn from a study of blood T cell repertoires in COVID-19. Study summary: The study drew acute and convalescent COVID-19 samples from the United States, Italy and Spain.

The sequencing input was peripheral blood. The gene calls are TRBV19 and TRBJ2-5; 8 nucleotides align to TRBD2. This clonotype originated in a woman aged 60-75 years with COVID-19, enrolled during active disease. Here the CDR3 reads CASSITSGRLRETQYF. The CDR3 DNA follows: TGTGCCAGTAGTATAACTAGCGGACGGCTTCGGGAGACCCAGTACTTC. Complete variable domain (other parts from reference TRBV19 and TRBJ2-5): DGGITQSPKYLFRKEGQNVTLSCEQNLNHDAMYWYRQDPGQGLRLIYYSQIVNDFQKGDIAEGYSVSREKKESFPLTVTSAQKNPTAFYLCASSITSGRLRETQYFGPGTRLLVL.